This T cell receptor beta chain is drawn from a study of blood T cell repertoires in COVID-19. Across the whole study: The United States, Italy and Spain were the sources of the acute and convalescent COVID-19 samples. PBMCs, B-cell-depleted T cells, or T cells provided the cDNA or gDNA that made up the material.

Per the original data handling: Counts of nucleated cells, estimated from reference gene primer amplification, were obtained. The protocol was immunoSEQ multiplex PCR, while the TCRdb copy is restricted to in-frame clones and leaves out a portion. D and trimming come from the DNA, and the V and J calls and clone size come from that table. Among some 220,000 clones listed, 85% were seen once. A Seattle source enrolled patients during active infection and followed them longitudinally. The CDR3 is 17 amino acids. Trimming took 4 bases from V and 6 from J; bases not matched to a gene: 13. Looked up from germline, CDR1 is SGHDT and CDR2 is YYEEEE.

The receptor's source is a woman in her 70s with COVID-19, enrolled during active disease. The V call is TRBV5-6, the J call TRBJ1-2; the match to TRBD1 covers 12 bases. The sequencing input was peripheral blood. As DNA, the CDR3 is TGTGCCAGCAGCCCCAGAGGGTACGGGACAGGGGGCAATGGCTACACCTTC. Amino acid sequence: CASSPRGYGTGGNGYTF.